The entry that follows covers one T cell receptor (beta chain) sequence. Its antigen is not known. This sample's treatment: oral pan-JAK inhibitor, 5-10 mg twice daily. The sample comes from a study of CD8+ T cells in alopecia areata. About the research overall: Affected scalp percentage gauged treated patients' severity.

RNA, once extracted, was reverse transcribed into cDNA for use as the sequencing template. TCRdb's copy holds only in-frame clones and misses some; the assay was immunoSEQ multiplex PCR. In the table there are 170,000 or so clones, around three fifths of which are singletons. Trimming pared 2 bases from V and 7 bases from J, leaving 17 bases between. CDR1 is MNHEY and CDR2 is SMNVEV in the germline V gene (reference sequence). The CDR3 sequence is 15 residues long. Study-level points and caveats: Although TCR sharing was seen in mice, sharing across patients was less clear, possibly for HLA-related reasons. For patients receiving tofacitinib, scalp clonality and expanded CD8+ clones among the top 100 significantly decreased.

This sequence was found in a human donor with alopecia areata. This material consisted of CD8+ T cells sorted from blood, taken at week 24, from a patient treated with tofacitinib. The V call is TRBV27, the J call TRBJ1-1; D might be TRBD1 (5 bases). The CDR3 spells CASSLTPRGDYEAFF. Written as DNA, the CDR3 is TGTGCCAGCAGTTTAACCCCCAGAGGGGACTATGAAGCTTTCTTT.